This T cell receptor beta chain was recovered during a study of blood T cell repertoires in COVID-19. On the study more broadly: The United States, Italy and Spain supplied acute and convalescent COVID-19 samples. Sources were T cells, B-cell-depleted T cells, or PBMCs; the material itself was cDNA or gDNA.

Germline V gene sequence: CDR1 LNHDA, CDR2 SQIVND (reference sequence). The CDR3 spans 13 residues. V was pared by 4 bases and J by 4 bases, with 10 bases between. Original analysis: Researchers report that nucleated cell counts were estimated from reference gene primer amplification. Sequenced by immunoSEQ multiplex PCR; TCRdb stores in-frame clones only, minus some. V and J calls and clone size are those listed in that table; D and trimming were worked out from the DNA. The data hold about 64,000 clones, with 65% to 90% observed a single time. The sequencing input was peripheral blood. V is TRBV19 and J is TRBJ2-5, with TRBD1 as a possible D gene (5 bases). The sequence derives from a man in his fifties with active COVID-19. The CDR3 reads CASSTQVLETQYF. CDR3 in DNA: TGTGCCAGTAGTACACAGGTCTTAGAGACCCAGTACTTC.